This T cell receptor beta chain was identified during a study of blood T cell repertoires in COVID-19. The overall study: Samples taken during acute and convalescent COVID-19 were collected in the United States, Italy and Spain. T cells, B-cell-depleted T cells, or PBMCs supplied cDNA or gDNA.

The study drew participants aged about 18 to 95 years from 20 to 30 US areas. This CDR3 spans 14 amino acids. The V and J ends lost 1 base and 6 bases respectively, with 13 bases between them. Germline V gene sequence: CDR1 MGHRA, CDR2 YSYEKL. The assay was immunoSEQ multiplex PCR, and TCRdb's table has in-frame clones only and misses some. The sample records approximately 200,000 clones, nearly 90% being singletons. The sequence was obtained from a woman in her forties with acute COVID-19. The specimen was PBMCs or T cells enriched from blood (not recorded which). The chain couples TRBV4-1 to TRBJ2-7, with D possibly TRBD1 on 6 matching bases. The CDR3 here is CASSQVRGSSEQYF. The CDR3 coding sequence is TGCGCCAGCAGCCAAGTTAGGGGGTCAAGCGAGCAGTACTTC.